What follows is one TCR beta chain and its context. The data originate from a study of blood T cell repertoires in COVID-19. Study as a whole: Samples came from the United States, Italy and Spain, spanning acute and convalescent COVID-19. The cDNA or gDNA used as material had been derived from T cells, B-cell-depleted T cells, or PBMCs.

Method: immunoSEQ multiplex PCR; TCRdb's copy keeps in-frame clones and lacks some. The sample carries approximately 200,000 clones, around 87% recorded once. The TCR originated in a woman between 25 and 40 years old who had recovered from COVID-19. Sequencing was performed on PBMCs or T cells enriched from blood (not recorded which).

The DNA for the CDR3 is TGTGCCAGTAGGGAGTCAGGTCGAGGGGATACGCAGTATTTT. Residues: CASRESGRGDTQYF. This sequence joins TRBV19 and TRBJ2-3, with a possible D match to TRBD2 (5 bases). Looked up from germline, CDR1 is LNHDA and CDR2 is SQIVND (reference sequence). This CDR3 has 14 residues. The ends were cut back, 6 bases at V and 6 bases at J, with 16 bases in the middle.